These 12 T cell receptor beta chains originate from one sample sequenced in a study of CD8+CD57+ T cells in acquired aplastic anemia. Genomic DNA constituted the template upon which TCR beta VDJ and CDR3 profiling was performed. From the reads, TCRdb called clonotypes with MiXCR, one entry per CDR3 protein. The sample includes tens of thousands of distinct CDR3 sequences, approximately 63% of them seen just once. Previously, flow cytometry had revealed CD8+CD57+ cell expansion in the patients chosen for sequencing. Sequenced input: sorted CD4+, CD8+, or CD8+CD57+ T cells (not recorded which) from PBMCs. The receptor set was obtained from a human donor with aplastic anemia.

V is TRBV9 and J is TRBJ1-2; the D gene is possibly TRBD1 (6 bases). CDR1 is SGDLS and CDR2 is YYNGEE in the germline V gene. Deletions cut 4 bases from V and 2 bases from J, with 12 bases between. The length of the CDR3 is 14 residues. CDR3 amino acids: CASSLRQANYGYTF. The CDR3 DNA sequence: TGTGCCAGCAGCCTCCGACAGGCAAACTATGGCTACACCTTC.

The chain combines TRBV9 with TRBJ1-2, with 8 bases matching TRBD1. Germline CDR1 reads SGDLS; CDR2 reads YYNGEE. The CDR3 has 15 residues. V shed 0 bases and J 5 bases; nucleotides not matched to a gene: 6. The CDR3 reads CASSVAGTGYYGYTF. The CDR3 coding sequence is TGTGCCAGCAGCGTAGCGGGGACAGGTTATTATGGCTACACCTTC.

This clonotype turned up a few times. CDR3 nucleotides: TGTGCCACCAGTGGGGCAGGGTGGTATGGCTACACCTTC. Protein sequence: CATSGAGWYGYTF. The chain recombines TRBV24-1 with TRBJ1-2; weak D call: TRBD1 (5 bases). The CDR3 is 13 residues long. Germline-derived CDR1 and CDR2 are KGHDR and SFDVKD. Trimming cost V 5 bases and J 5 bases, with 11 bases left between them.

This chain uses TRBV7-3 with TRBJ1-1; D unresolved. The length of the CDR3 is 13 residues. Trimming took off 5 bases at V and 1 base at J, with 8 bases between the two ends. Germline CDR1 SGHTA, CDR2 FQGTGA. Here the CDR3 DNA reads TGTGCCAGCAGCCAAAATAGGAACACTGAAGCTTTCTTT. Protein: CASSQNRNTEAFF.

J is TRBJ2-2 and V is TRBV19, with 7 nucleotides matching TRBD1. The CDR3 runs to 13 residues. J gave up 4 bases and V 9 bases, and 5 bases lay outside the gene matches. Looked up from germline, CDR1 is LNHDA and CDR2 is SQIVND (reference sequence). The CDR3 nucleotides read TGTGCCAGCGAGACAGGGTTCACCGGGGAGCTGTTTTTT. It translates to CASETGFTGELFF.

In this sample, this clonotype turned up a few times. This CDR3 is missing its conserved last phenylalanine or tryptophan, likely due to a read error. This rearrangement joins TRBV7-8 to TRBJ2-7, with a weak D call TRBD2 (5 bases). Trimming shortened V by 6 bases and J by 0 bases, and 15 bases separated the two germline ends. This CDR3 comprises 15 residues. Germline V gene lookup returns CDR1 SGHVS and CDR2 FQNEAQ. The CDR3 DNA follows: TGTGCCAGCAGTTACTTGACTGGGAGCTCCTACGAGCAGTACCTC. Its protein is CASSYLTGSSYEQYL.

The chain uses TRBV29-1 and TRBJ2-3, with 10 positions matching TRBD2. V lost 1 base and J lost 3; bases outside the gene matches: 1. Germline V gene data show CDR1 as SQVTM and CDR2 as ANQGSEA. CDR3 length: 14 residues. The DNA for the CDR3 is TGCAGCGTTGAAGTAGCGGGGGGAACAGATACGCAGTATTTT. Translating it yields CSVEVAGGTDTQYF.

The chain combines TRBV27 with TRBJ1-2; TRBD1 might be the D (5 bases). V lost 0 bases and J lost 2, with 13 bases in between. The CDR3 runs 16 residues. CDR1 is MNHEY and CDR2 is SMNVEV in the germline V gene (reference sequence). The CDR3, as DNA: TGTGCCAGCAGTTTATCTTACCAGGGCGCGAACTATGGCTACACCTTC. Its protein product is CASSLSYQGANYGYTF.

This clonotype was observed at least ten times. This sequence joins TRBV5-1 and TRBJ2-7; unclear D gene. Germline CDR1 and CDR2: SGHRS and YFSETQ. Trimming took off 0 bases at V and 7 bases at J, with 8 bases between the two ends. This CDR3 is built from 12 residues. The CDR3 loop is CASSLEAREQYF. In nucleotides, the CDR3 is TGCGCCAGCAGCTTGGAAGCCAGGGAGCAGTACTTC.

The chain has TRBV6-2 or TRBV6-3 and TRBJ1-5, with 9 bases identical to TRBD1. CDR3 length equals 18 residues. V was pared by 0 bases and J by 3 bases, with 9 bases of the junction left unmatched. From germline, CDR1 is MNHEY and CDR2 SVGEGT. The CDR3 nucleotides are TGTGCCAGCAGTTACTCGAGTCCGGGACAGGGTTCCAATCAGCCCCAGCATTTT. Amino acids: CASSYSSPGQGSNQPQHF.

Here the CDR3 DNA reads TGTGCCACCAGCGGTTGGTTGGGGGGGCAGTTCTTC. This codes for CATSGWLGGQFF. The chain couples TRBV24-1 to TRBJ2-1; the D gene is possibly TRBD2 (6 bases). Trimming took 7 bases from V and 12 from J, leaving 15 bases between them. This CDR3 spans 12 amino acids. The V gene's germline CDR1 is KGHDR and CDR2 SFDVKD.

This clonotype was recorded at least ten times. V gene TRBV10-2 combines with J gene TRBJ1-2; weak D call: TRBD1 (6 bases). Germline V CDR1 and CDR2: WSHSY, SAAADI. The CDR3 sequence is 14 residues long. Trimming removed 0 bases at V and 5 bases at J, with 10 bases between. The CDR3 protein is CASSESTGIYGYTF. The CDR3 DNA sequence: TGCGCCAGCAGTGAGTCTACAGGGATTTATGGCTACACCTTC.